These T cell receptor beta chains were read from a single sample in a study of cytomegalovirus exposure and HLA in healthy donors. Assay used: immunoSEQ multiplex PCR; TCRdb lists only in-frame clones, some missing. The sample has about 160,000 clones, 65% to 80% seen once. Sequenced material: PBMCs. The receptors were gathered from a man aged 40-49 years in good health and CMV-seronegative. Both conserved end residues are part of each CDR3. The order of the fields is J gene, V gene, clone size, D gene, CDR3 protein, CDR3 DNA. A D gene is named only where the DNA matches it firmly. Only some rows state a clone size, as once, few, many or a class for expanded clones.

J: TRBJ1-1; V: TRBV19; size: .; D: .; CDR3: CASSIQGDTEAFF; DNA: TGTGCCAGTAGTATTCAAGGGGACACTGAAGCTTTCTTT
J: TRBJ2-6; V: TRBV28; size: once; D: TRBD1; CDR3: CASSTGTGDSGANVLTF; DNA: TGTGCCAGCAGTACCGGGACAGGGGACTCTGGGGCCAACGTCCTGACTTTC
J: TRBJ2-7; V: TRBV5-4; size: .; D: TRBD2; CDR3: CASSISGGEQYF; DNA: TGTGCCAGCAGCATAAGCGGGGGCGAGCAGTACTTC
J: TRBJ1-5; V: TRBV7-2; size: .; D: TRBD1; CDR3: CASSLGDRDYQPQHF; DNA: TGTGCCAGCAGCTTAGGGGACAGGGACTATCAGCCCCAGCATTTT
J: TRBJ2-7; V: TRBV6-5; size: .; D: TRBD1; CDR3: CASKSRDSAYEQYF; DNA: TGTGCCAGCAAGTCCCGGGACAGCGCCTACGAGCAGTACTTC
J: TRBJ2-2; V: TRBV7-3; size: .; D: .; CDR3: CASSLDRGPNTGELFF; DNA: TGTGCCAGCAGCTTAGATAGGGGTCCGAACACCGGGGAGCTGTTTTTT
J: TRBJ2-7; V: TRBV5-1; size: once; D: TRBD1; CDR3: CASSSTAGGFVSEQYF; DNA: TGCGCCAGCAGCTCGACAGCAGGGGGCTTCGTGTCCGAGCAGTACTTC
J: TRBJ2-3; V: TRBV30; size: .; D: TRBD1; CDR3: CAQTGGQSTDTQYF; DNA: TGTGCCCAAACAGGGGGCCAGAGCACAGATACGCAGTATTTT
J: TRBJ2-1; V: TRBV9; size: .; D: TRBD2; CDR3: CASSLSAGERHYNEQFF; DNA: TGTGCCAGCAGCCTTAGCGCGGGGGAGCGACACTACAATGAGCAGTTCTTC
J: TRBJ2-2; V: TRBV4-1; size: .; D: .; CDR3: CASSQDPRQYTGELFF; DNA: TGCGCCAGCAGCCAAGATCCAAGACAGTACACCGGGGAGCTGTTTTTT
J: TRBJ1-1; V: TRBV27; size: .; D: .; CDR3: CASSLSRRQKAFF; DNA: TGTGCCAGCAGTTTATCTAGGCGACAGAAAGCTTTCTTT